This is a list of T cell receptor beta chains from one sample in a study of cytomegalovirus exposure and HLA in healthy donors. TCRdb's copy holds only in-frame clones and misses some; the assay was immunoSEQ multiplex PCR. The sample lists around 120,000 clones, roughly 60% occurring once. Source material: PBMCs. These receptors all stem from a man aged 35-49 years in good health and CMV-seropositive. The CDR3 runs from the conserved cysteine through the conserved F or W. D genes are given only for firm matches.

TRBV21-1	TRBJ2-7	-	CASSKKAGRQGTF
TRBV7-9	TRBJ1-5	TRBD1	CASSLGPDRVGQPQHF
TRBV5-1	TRBJ1-2	TRBD1	CASSTDGTGIYGYTF
TRBV4-2	TRBJ2-3	-	CASSQDLKGTDTQYF
TRBV9	TRBJ1-2	-	CASSVEPAGGYGYTF
TRBV6-6	TRBJ2-5	TRBD2	CASSFSGGRETQYF
TRBV13	TRBJ1-1	-	CASSLDRTEAFF
TRBV18	TRBJ1-3	TRBD1	CASSPRDSHSGNTIYF
TRBV6-1	TRBJ2-7	TRBD2	CASAGAGGISEQYF
TRBV10-3	TRBJ2-7	-	CAISESAGSYEQYF
TRBV4-1	TRBJ2-7	TRBD1	CASSHSGTGAYEQYF
TRBV7-2	TRBJ2-7	TRBD1	CASSLGSGGHYYEQYF
TRBV7-9	TRBJ2-2	TRBD2	CASSQAGEDTGELFF
TRBV6-1	TRBJ2-6	TRBD1	CASRTGTSGANVLTF
TRBV6-1	TRBJ2-7	TRBD1	CASSAQGQGFEQYF
TRBV5-1	TRBJ2-4	TRBD2	CASSLKLSLAGGPKNIQYF
TRBV7-9	TRBJ2-7	-	CASSLRTAYYEQYF
TRBV5-4	TRBJ1-4	-	CASSRGAVINEKLFF
TRBV10-3	TRBJ2-7	TRBD1	CAISRGQGAVEQYF
TRBV28	TRBJ1-4	-	CASSTGIRNFETNEKLFF
TRBV11-2	TRBJ2-7	TRBD2	CASSFLGLAVGEQYF
TRBV7-2	TRBJ2-7	-	CASSGAYEQYF
TRBV28	TRBJ2-5	TRBD2	CASSLGWGIRTSGMRVQYF